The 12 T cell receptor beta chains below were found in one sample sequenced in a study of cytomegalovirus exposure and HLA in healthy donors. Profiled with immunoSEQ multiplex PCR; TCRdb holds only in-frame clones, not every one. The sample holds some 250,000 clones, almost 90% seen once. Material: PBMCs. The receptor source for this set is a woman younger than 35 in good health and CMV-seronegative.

CDR3 protein: CASSNGGSYNEQFF. CDR3 nucleotide sequence: TGTGCCAGTAGTAACGGGGGCTCCTACAATGAGCAGTTCTTC. This rearrangement joins TRBV19 to TRBJ2-1; a possible D gene is TRBD2 (6 bases). Per germline, CDR1 LNHDA and CDR2 SQIVND (reference sequence). The CDR3 length is 14 residues. Between the trimmed V and J ends, which lost 4 bases and 0 bases, there was a span of 7 bases.

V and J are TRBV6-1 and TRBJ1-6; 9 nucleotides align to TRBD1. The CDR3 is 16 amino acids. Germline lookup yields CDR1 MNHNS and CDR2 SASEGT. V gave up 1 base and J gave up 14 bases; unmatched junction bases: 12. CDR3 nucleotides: TGTGCCAGCAGTGAAGATGCGGGGGACAGGGCTGTCACCCTCCACTTT. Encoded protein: CASSEDAGDRAVTLHF.

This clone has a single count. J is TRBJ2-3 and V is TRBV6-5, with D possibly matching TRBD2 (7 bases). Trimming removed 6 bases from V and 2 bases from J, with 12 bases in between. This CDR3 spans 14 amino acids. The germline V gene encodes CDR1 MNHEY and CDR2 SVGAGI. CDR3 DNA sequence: TGTGCCAGCAGGGGGGGGCCCACCACAGATACGCAGTATTTT. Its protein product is CASRGGPTTDTQYF.

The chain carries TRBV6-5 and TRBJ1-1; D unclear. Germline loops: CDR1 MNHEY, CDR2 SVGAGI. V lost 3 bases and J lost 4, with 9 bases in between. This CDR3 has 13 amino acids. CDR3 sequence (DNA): TGTGCCAGCAGTTATCGACGGGGCACTGAAGCTTTCTTT. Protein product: CASSYRRGTEAFF.

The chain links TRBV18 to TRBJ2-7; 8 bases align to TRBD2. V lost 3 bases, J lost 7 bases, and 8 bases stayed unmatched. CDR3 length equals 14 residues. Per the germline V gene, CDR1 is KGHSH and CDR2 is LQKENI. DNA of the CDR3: TGTGCCAGCTCACCGGGACTAGTCATCCAGGAGCAGTACTTC. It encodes CASSPGLVIQEQYF.

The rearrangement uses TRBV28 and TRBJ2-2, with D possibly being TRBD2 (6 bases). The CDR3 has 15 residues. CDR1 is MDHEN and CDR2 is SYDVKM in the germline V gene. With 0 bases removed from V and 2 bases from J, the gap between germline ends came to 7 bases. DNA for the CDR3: TGTGCCAGCAGTTTATGGGGACTTAACACCGGGGAGCTGTTTTTT. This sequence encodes CASSLWGLNTGELFF.

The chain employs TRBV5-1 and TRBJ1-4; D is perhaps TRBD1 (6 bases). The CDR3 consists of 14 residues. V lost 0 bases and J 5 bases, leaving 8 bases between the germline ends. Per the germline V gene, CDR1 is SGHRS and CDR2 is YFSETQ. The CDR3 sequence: CASSLGDINEKLFF. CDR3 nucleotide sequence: TGCGCCAGCAGCTTGGGGGACATAAATGAAAAACTGTTTTTT. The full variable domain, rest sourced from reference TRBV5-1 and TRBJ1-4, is KAGVTQTPRYLIKTRGQQVTLSCSPISGHRSVSWYQQTPGQGLQFLFEYFSETQRNKGNFPGRFSGRQFSNSRSEMNVSTLELGDSALYLCASSLGDINEKLFFGSGTQLSVL.

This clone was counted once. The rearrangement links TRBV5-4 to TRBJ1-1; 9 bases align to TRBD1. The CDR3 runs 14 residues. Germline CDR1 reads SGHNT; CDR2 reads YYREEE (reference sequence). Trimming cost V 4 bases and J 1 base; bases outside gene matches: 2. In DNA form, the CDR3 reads TGTGCCAGCAGCAGGGACAGGGCGAACACTGAAGCTTTCTTT. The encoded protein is CASSRDRANTEAFF.

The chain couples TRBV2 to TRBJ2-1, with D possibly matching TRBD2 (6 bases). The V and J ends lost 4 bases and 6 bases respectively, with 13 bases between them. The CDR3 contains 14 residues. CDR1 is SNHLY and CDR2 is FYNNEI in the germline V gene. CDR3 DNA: TGTGCCAGCAGTGGGGCGGGGTCCGGCAATGAGCAGTTCTTC. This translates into CASSGAGSGNEQFF.

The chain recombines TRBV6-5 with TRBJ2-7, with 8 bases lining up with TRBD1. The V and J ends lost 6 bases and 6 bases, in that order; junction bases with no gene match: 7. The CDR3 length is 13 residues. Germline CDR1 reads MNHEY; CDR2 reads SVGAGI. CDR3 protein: CASRPDRALEQYF. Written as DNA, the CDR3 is TGTGCCAGCAGACCGGACAGGGCGCTCGAGCAGTACTTC.

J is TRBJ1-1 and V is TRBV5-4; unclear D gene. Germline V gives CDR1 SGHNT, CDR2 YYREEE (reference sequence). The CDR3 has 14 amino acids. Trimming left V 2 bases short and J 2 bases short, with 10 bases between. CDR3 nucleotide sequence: TGTGCCAGCAGCTTCTGGGCCGCAAACACTGAAGCTTTCTTT. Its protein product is CASSFWAANTEAFF. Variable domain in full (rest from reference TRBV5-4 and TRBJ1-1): ETGVTQSPTHLIKTRGQQVTLRCSSQSGHNTVSWYQQALGQGPQFIFQYYREEENGRGNFPPRFSGLQFPNYSSELNVNALELDDSALYLCASSFWAANTEAFFGQGTRLTVV.

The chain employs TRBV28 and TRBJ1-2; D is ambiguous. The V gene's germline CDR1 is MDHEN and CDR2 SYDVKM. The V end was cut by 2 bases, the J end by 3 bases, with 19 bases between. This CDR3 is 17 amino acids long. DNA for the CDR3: TGTGCCAGCAGTTTAAGGAGGAAACTCTGTTTGGACTATGGCTACACCTTC. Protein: CASSLRRKLCLDYGYTF.